This paragraph reports one T cell receptor beta chain. Its antigen is undetermined. This specimen comes from a study of cytomegalovirus exposure and HLA in healthy donors. General study findings and limits: Reports showed the classifier diagnosing cytomegalovirus status with high specificity and sensitivity. The listing of roughly 160 TCR beta chains classed them as cytomegalovirus-associated.

The CDR3 is 18 amino acids. The V and J ends lost 4 bases and 5 bases respectively, with 26 bases between them. CDR1 is SGHTA and CDR2 is FQGTGA in the germline V gene. Assay: immunoSEQ multiplex PCR; the TCRdb copy retains only in-frame clones and omits some. The data contain under 75,000 clones, approximately 97% of them singletons. The clonotype originates from a woman aged 18-29 years in good health and CMV-seropositive. The V call is TRBV7-3, the J call TRBJ2-5, with TRBD2 as a possible D gene (7 bases). Source material: PBMCs. DNA of the CDR3: TGTGCCAGCAGCTCCCACCCAGTTGTAGGGGGGGTAGTGGAGACCCAGTACTTC. Its translation is CASSSHPVVGGVVETQYF.